This T cell receptor (beta chain) came from a study of T-cell reconstitution after alpha-beta-depleted transplantation in children (dated by TCRdb to about 2016). About the study as a whole: Using TCR repertoire profiling, the study followed T-cell immune reconstitution in a quantitative way in children after TCRalphabeta/CD19-depleted allogeneic hematopoietic cell transplantation. General conclusions and limits of the study: Hyperexpanded clone frequencies declined over subsequent months; after one year, T-cell counts and TCRbeta diversity were mostly attributed to newly produced T cells. In some patients, the high TCRbeta diversity seen at day 60 was put down to recipient T cells and intrathymic progenitors that had survived conditioning. Apparently early alphabetaT-cell count recovery about two months after transplant reportedly relied on only several hundred rapidly expanded clones derived from non-depleted graft cells.

The treatment or condition label of this sample denotes: allogeneic hematopoietic cell transplantation with graft depleted of TCRalphabeta T cells and CD19 B cells. The children who served as transplant recipients had been given grafts of TCRalphabeta/CD19-depleted allogeneic hematopoietic cells. This clonotype was detected a few times. Its antigen has not been determined. One base away there is no much larger clone; base qualities are not given. Preparation of the library involved PCR. Data came from an Illumina HiSeq 2500. Molecular barcoding was employed in the preparation of TCR libraries, with unique molecular identifiers being used to normalize TCRbeta repertoire quantification. The public sequencing data were trimmed at Q25 with fastp and processed into clonotypes with MiXCR by TCRdb, which kept only in-frame beta chains. Rows are unified per CDR3 protein, each entry keeping the most common DNA and genes. This sample gives 250,000 to 400,000 distinct CDR3 sequences in total; roughly 21% of them show up just once. Jointly, the top ten make up approximately 9.9% of the sample.

V and J lose 3 bases and 15 bases, and a span of 13 bases separates them. The CDR3 starts with the cysteine, ends with the phenylalanine, and has 11 residues. Just CDR3 DNA is preserved here, 33 bases in frame from base 1. The germline V gene encodes CDR1 SGHRS and CDR2 YFSETQ. The rearranged chain carries TRBV5-1 and TRBJ2-1; too little of a D gene remains to name it. The sample in question was PBMCs, mostly from graft donor cells, obtained 180 days after TCRalphabeta/CD19-depleted stem cell transplant. The source is a male patient aged 10 to 17 who had a stem cell transplant for acute lymphoblastic leukemia, so the T cells may come from the graft donor. The CDR3 has the sequence CASSSGPKWFF. The DNA sequence is as follows: TGCGCCAGCAGCTCGGGCCCTAAATGGTTCTTC.